The 27 T cell receptor beta chains below come from one sample, sequenced in a study of blood T cell repertoires in COVID-19. Measured with immunoSEQ multiplex PCR; TCRdb has only the in-frame clones, and not every one. Among over 300,000 clones, roughly 89% were seen once, and the ten largest hold roughly 6.8%. Sample: peripheral blood. The receptors were gathered from a man aged 18 to 30 with active or convalescent COVID-19.

The rearrangement joins TRBV9 to TRBJ1-1, with a possible D match to TRBD1 (5 bases). This CDR3 comprises 14 residues. The V gene lost 4 bases and the J gene lost 6 bases, with 16 bases spanning the gap. CDR1 is SGDLS and CDR2 is YYNGEE in the germline V gene. The DNA for the CDR3 is TGTGCCAGCAGCCCTCGGAGGGGAAACGCTGAAGCTTTCTTT. Translation gives CASSPRRGNAEAFF.

This chain connects TRBV27 to TRBJ2-1; D may be TRBD2 (6 bases). Per the germline V gene, CDR1 is MNHEY and CDR2 is SMNVEV (reference sequence). The V and J ends lost 3 bases and 9 bases respectively, with 12 bases between them. The CDR3 loop spans 13 amino acids. The CDR3 loop is CASSLGQGGEQFF. DNA of the CDR3: TGTGCCAGCAGTTTGGGTCAGGGAGGTGAGCAGTTCTTC.

This chain joins TRBV28 and TRBJ1-5; 10 bases match TRBD1. This CDR3 region has 16 residues. Germline values: CDR1 MDHEN, CDR2 SYDVKM. Unmatched junction bases numbered 10, after V lost 5 bases and J lost 6 bases. The DNA of the CDR3 is TGTGCCAGCAGTCCTCCCGGACAGGGGGTAGGTCAGCCCCAGCATTTT. Its protein is CASSPPGQGVGQPQHF.

This clone was picked up a small number of times. This chain uses TRBV6-5 with TRBJ1-1; possibly TRBD1 for D (6 bases). CDR3 length equals 14 residues. Germline assignment: CDR1 MNHEY and CDR2 SVGAGI. Trimming removed 0 bases from V and 4 bases from J, with 9 bases in between. The CDR3 DNA reads TGTGCCAGCAGTTACTCGCGCAGGGGCACTGAAGCTTTCTTT. Protein sequence: CASSYSRRGTEAFF.

CDR3 sequence: CASSSDSSSGNTIYF. As DNA, the CDR3 is TGTGCCAGTAGTTCGGACAGCAGCTCTGGAAACACCATATATTTT. V usage is TRBV19 and J usage is TRBJ1-3, with D perhaps matching TRBD1 (6 bases). Germline CDR1 and CDR2: LNHDA and SQIVND (reference sequence). The V end was cut by 5 bases, the J end by 0 bases, with 11 bases between. The CDR3 length is 15 residues.

There are many counts of this clone. The chain employs TRBV4-3 and TRBJ2-5; 9 bases map to TRBD2. The CDR3 totals 16 residues. The V gene's germline CDR1 is LGHNA and CDR2 YSLEER. V gave up 2 bases and J gave up 0 bases; unmatched junction bases: 4. The DNA of the CDR3 is TGCGCCAGCAGCCAAATCCTAGCGGGGAACCAAGAGACCCAGTACTTC. It encodes CASSQILAGNQETQYF.

The chain carries TRBV7-2 and TRBJ1-2; D gene ambiguous. This CDR3 has 13 amino acids. The germline CDR1 and CDR2 sequences are SGHTA and FQGNSA. Between the trimmed V and J ends, which lost 5 bases and 6 bases, there was a span of 13 bases. CDR3 residues: CASSQAPYNGYTF. CDR3 DNA sequence: TGTGCCAGCAGCCAAGCCCCCTATAATGGCTACACCTTC.

The J gene is TRBJ1-3, the V gene TRBV28; D is ambiguous. Trimming stripped 5 bases from V and 0 bases from J, with 11 bases between. Germline CDR1 reads MDHEN; CDR2 reads SYDVKM. This CDR3 has 15 residues. The CDR3 DNA reads as TGTGCCAGCAGTCCTCTACCAAGCTCTGGAAACACCATATATTTT. Encoded protein: CASSPLPSSGNTIYF.

This chain joins TRBV12-3 or TRBV12-4 and TRBJ2-2; D remains ambiguous. The CDR3 runs 13 residues. V was trimmed by 3 bases and J by 9 bases, leaving 11 bases between them. The CDR3 DNA is TGTGCCAGCAGTTTCCAGGTGACACGGGAGCTGTTTTTT. This translates into CASSFQVTRELFF.

This chain joins TRBV28 and TRBJ1-1; a possible D gene is TRBD1 (5 bases). Germline V gives CDR1 MDHEN, CDR2 SYDVKM. The CDR3 loop spans 13 amino acids. The V and J ends lost 6 bases and 4 bases respectively, with 12 bases between them. The CDR3 nucleotides are TGTGCCAGCAGCCCACTCGGGGGCACTGAAGCTTTCTTT. This codes for CASSPLGGTEAFF.

The chain uses TRBV3-1 (or the pseudogene TRBV3-2) and TRBJ1-6; D remains unclear. V shed 3 bases and J shed 0 bases, with 3 bases lying between them. Germline CDR1 is LGHDT and CDR2 is YNNKEL (reference sequence). This CDR3 contains 14 residues. In DNA form, the CDR3 reads TGTGCCAGCAGCCAGGCCTCCTATAATTCACCCCTCCACTTT. This codes for CASSQASYNSPLHF.

Here the CDR3 reads CSVQGQGRNSPLHF. For the CDR3, the DNA is TGCAGCGTCCAGGGACAGGGAAGAAATTCACCCCTCCACTTT. V and J are TRBV29-1 and TRBJ1-6; 9 bases line up with TRBD1. Trimming removed 6 bases from V and 7 bases from J; junction bases left unmatched: 7. Germline V gene data show CDR1 as SQVTM and CDR2 as ANQGSEA. The CDR3 loop spans 14 amino acids.

This chain links TRBV19 with TRBJ2-1; TRBD2 matches 12 bases. Trimming cost V 7 bases and J 7 bases; bases outside gene matches: 17. The germline V gene has CDR1 LNHDA and CDR2 SQIVND (reference sequence). CDR3 length: 18 amino acids. In nucleotides, the CDR3 is TGTGCCAGTACCGGCCTGGGGCTAGCGGGAGGGCCGAGGAATGAGCAGTTCTTC. Its protein is CASTGLGLAGGPRNEQFF.

The chain couples TRBV7-6 to TRBJ1-5, with 7 bases lining up with TRBD1. With V trimmed by 9 bases and J by 6 bases, 8 bases remained unmatched. The CDR3 spans 13 residues. Per germline, CDR1 SGHVS and CDR2 FNYEAQ. CDR3 region: CASTTGPGQPQHF. In DNA, the CDR3 is TGTGCCAGTACGACAGGGCCTGGTCAGCCCCAGCATTTT.

The chain joins TRBV9 to TRBJ1-3, with unresolved D. The CDR3 is 15 amino acids. The germline V gene has CDR1 SGDLS and CDR2 YYNGEE. Trimming removed 4 bases from V and 0 bases from J, with 11 bases in between. The CDR3 bases are TGTGCCAGCAGCCCCATCGGTGACTCTGGAAACACCATATATTTT. Its translation is CASSPIGDSGNTIYF.

This clone was detected ten times or more. This rearrangement joins TRBV3-1 (or the pseudogene TRBV3-2) to TRBJ1-2; D might be TRBD1 (5 bases). The CDR3 has 14 residues. Germline CDR1 reads LGHDT; CDR2 reads YNNKEL (reference sequence). Trimming took off 1 base at V and 7 bases at J, with 13 bases between the two ends. DNA for the CDR3: TGTGCCAGCAGCCAAGGATATGGGGCGGTTGGCTACACCTTC. This encodes CASSQGYGAVGYTF.

This clone has just one count. V gene TRBV9 combines with J gene TRBJ1-1; D may be TRBD1 (5 bases). V lost 0 bases to trimming and J lost 5 bases, with 14 bases between them. The CDR3 has 15 residues. Germline V gene data show CDR1 as SGDLS and CDR2 as YYNGEE. CDR3 DNA: TGTGCCAGCAGCGTAGATCCGGGGGTGGGTACTGAAGCTTTCTTT. Amino acids: CASSVDPGVGTEAFF.

The chain uses TRBV24-1 and TRBJ2-2, with 12 bases matching TRBD1. The CDR3 length is 13 residues. Unmatched junction bases numbered 2, after V lost 10 bases and J lost 6 bases. Germline V gives CDR1 KGHDR, CDR2 SFDVKD. The CDR3 sequence: CATGTGGPGELFF. The CDR3 DNA follows: TGTGCCACAGGGACAGGGGGCCCCGGGGAGCTGTTTTTT.

The V and J genes are TRBV19 and TRBJ2-1; 13 bases line up with TRBD2. Germline assignment: CDR1 LNHDA and CDR2 SQIVND (reference sequence). V lost 7 bases to trimming and J lost 9 bases; unmatched junction nucleotides: 6. This CDR3 has 14 amino acids. This CDR3 reads CASKGLAGTVEQFF. CDR3 bases: TGTGCCAGTAAGGGACTAGCGGGGACTGTTGAGCAGTTCTTC.

The V and J genes are TRBV25-1 and TRBJ1-6; 7 nucleotides line up with TRBD1. The CDR3 sequence is 17 residues long. J gave up 6 bases and V 1 base, and 9 bases lay outside the gene matches. Germline-derived CDR1 and CDR2 are MGHDK and SYGVNS. The CDR3 coding sequence is TGTGCCAGCAGTGAATTCACCGGGACAGCGCTTAATTCACCCCTCCACTTT. Its protein product is CASSEFTGTALNSPLHF. Supplemented by reference TRBV25-1 and TRBJ1-6, the full variable domain reads EADIYQTPRYLVIGTGKKITLECSQTMGHDKMYWYQQDPGMELHLIHYSYGVNSTEKGDLSSESTVSRIRTEHFPLTLESARPSHTSQYLCASSEFTGTALNSPLHFGNGTRLTVT.

This rearrangement joins TRBV18 to TRBJ1-4, with 8 bases matching TRBD1. The length of the CDR3 is 17 residues. Per the germline V gene, CDR1 is KGHSH and CDR2 is LQKENI. J lost 0 bases, V lost 3 bases, and 6 bases had no gene match. The CDR3 spells CASSPLGQGTTNEKLFF. CDR3 nucleotides: TGTGCCAGCTCACCTCTCGGACAGGGAACAACTAATGAAAAACTGTTTTTT.

The chain couples TRBV19 to TRBJ2-2, with 13 nucleotides matching TRBD2. V was pared by 5 bases and J by 5 bases, with 5 bases of the junction left unmatched. Germline CDR1 reads LNHDA; CDR2 reads SQIVND (reference sequence). This CDR3 is built from 16 residues. CDR3 amino acids: CASSFSGLAGTGELFF. CDR3 nucleotide sequence: TGTGCCAGTAGTTTTTCGGGACTAGCGGGGACCGGGGAGCTGTTTTTT.

The J gene is TRBJ2-2, the V gene TRBV5-6, with 8 bases aligning to TRBD1. The CDR3 loop spans 16 amino acids. Germline assignment: CDR1 SGHDT and CDR2 YYEEEE. Losses at the gene ends were 4 bases for V and 0 bases for J; bases not matched to a gene: 5. CDR3 sequence: CASSHTGGANTGELFF. The CDR3 nucleotides are TGTGCCAGCAGCCACACAGGGGGTGCGAACACCGGGGAGCTGTTTTTT.

The rearrangement links TRBV6-5 to TRBJ1-4, with D maybe TRBD1 (6 bases). V dropped 6 bases and J dropped 5 bases, with 13 bases sitting between them. The germline V gene encodes CDR1 MNHEY and CDR2 SVGAGI. CDR3 size: 14 residues. In nucleotides, the CDR3 is TGTGCCAGCAGCTCAGCGGGACAAAATGAAAAACTGTTTTTT. Encoded protein: CASSSAGQNEKLFF.

The CDR3 reads CASSLGAGGKDEQFF. CDR3 nucleotide sequence: TGCGCCAGCAGCTTGGGGGCAGGGGGCAAGGATGAGCAGTTCTTC. The rearrangement joins TRBV5-1 to TRBJ2-1; the match to TRBD1 covers 8 bases. V lost 0 bases and J lost 8; bases outside the gene matches: 7. This CDR3 contains 15 residues. CDR1 SGHRS and CDR2 YFSETQ come from the germline V gene.

This chain joins TRBV12-3 or TRBV12-4 and TRBJ2-5; possible D gene TRBD1, 5 bases. This CDR3 has 13 amino acids. The V end lost 2 bases, the J end lost 1 base, and 5 bases lay between the germline ends. The CDR3 spells CASSLQGQETQYF. CDR3 nucleotides: TGTGCCAGCAGTTTACAGGGCCAAGAGACCCAGTACTTC.

The rearrangement uses TRBV6-1 and TRBJ1-5; the D is unclear. Germline CDR1 is MNHNS and CDR2 is SASEGT. V lost 5 bases to trimming and J lost 4 bases, with 12 bases between them. The CDR3 extends over 14 amino acids. The CDR3 nucleotides read TGTGCCAGCAGTCAAGGACGGACTAATCAGCCCCAGCATTTT. Translated: CASSQGRTNQPQHF.